Presented here are 29 T cell receptor beta chains from one specimen sequenced in a study of blood T cell repertoires in COVID-19. Libraries were prepared by immunoSEQ multiplex PCR; TCRdb keeps only in-frame clonotypes and omits some of them. Counted here are tens of thousands of clones, roughly 90% occurring once; the ten biggest clones make up 5% to 6.5%. The specimen sequenced was peripheral blood. These receptor sequences come from a human donor in a cohort sampled during active COVID-19.

The chain is built from TRBV27 and TRBJ1-2; perhaps TRBD1 as D (5 bases). Germline V CDR1 and CDR2: MNHEY, SMNVEV (reference sequence). Trimming took off 1 base at V and 8 bases at J, with 11 bases between the two ends. The CDR3 extends over 13 amino acids. As DNA, the CDR3 is TGTGCCAGCAGTTTATACCCAGGGCTCGGCTACACCTTC. This translates into CASSLYPGLGYTF.

CDR3 bases: TGTGCCGCCAGACCGAACAGGGGTGACGAGCAGTACTTC. Translated: CAARPNRGDEQYF. The chain combines TRBV27 with TRBJ2-7; 7 bases align to TRBD1. Trimming removed 11 bases from V and 5 bases from J; junction bases left unmatched: 12. The CDR3 has 13 amino acids. CDR1 MNHEY and CDR2 SMNVEV come from the germline V gene (reference sequence).

V gene TRBV13 combines with J gene TRBJ2-7; the match to TRBD1 covers 10 bases. This CDR3 spans 15 amino acids. Germline V gene sequence: CDR1 PRHDT, CDR2 FYEKMQ (reference sequence). V was clipped by 5 bases and J by 6 bases; unmatched bases: 10. Written as DNA, the CDR3 is TGTGCCAGCAGCCCCAGCCCGGACAGGGGGTTCGAGCAGTACTTC. Translating gives CASSPSPDRGFEQYF. The full variable domain, in which reference TRBV13 and TRBJ2-7 provide the parts outside the CDR3, is AAGVIQSPRHLIKEKRETATLKCYPIPRHDTVYWYQQGPGQDPQFLISFYEKMQSDKGSIPDRFSAQQFSDYHSELNMSSLELGDSALYFCASSPSPDRGFEQYFGPGTRLTVT.

The chain uses TRBV5-6 and TRBJ1-2; TRBD1 agrees at 7 bases. Germline V lookup: CDR1 SGHDT, CDR2 YYEEEE. The CDR3 extends over 16 amino acids. Trimming removed 1 base from V and 2 bases from J; junction bases left unmatched: 8. The CDR3 region is CASSLRTGRGNYGYTF. The DNA for the CDR3 is TGTGCCAGCAGCTTGAGGACAGGCAGGGGAAACTATGGCTACACCTTC.

V gene TRBV4-2 combines with J gene TRBJ1-2; 7 bases agree with TRBD1. V was clipped by 1 base and J by 3 bases; unmatched bases: 5. This CDR3 region has 15 residues. Germline CDR1 reads LGHNA; CDR2 reads YNFKEQ. CDR3 protein: CASSQAGGNDYGYTF. In DNA, the CDR3 is TGTGCCAGCAGCCAAGCAGGGGGTAACGACTATGGCTACACCTTC.

This clone was observed once. This chain uses TRBV7-2 with TRBJ2-1; 9 bases map to TRBD2. Germline-derived CDR1 and CDR2 are SGHTA and FQGNSA. The CDR3 covers 13 residues. The ends lost 10 bases at V and 7 bases at J; junction bases unmatched: 8. The DNA for the CDR3 is TGTGCCAACCGGGCGGGGGGGCAGAATGAGCAGTTCTTC. It codes for CANRAGGQNEQFF.

The sample holds one count of this clone. The V call is TRBV11-2, the J call TRBJ2-5; 7 positions match TRBD1. The CDR3 contains 15 residues. CDR1 is SGHAT and CDR2 is FQNNGV in the germline V gene. Losses at the gene ends were 5 bases for V and 1 base for J; bases not matched to a gene: 7. CDR3 sequence (DNA): TGTGCCAGCAGCCCCTACAGGGGCCTCCAAGAGACCCAGTACTTC. Protein sequence: CASSPYRGLQETQYF. The full variable domain, rest sourced from reference TRBV11-2 and TRBJ2-5, is EAGVAQSPRYKIIEKRQSVAFWCNPISGHATLYWYQQILGQGPKLLIQFQNNGVVDDSQLPKDRFSAERLKGVDSTLKIQPAKLEDSAVYLCASSPYRGLQETQYFGPGTRLLVL.

This clone has just one count. This chain links TRBV7-9 with TRBJ2-4; the D gene is possibly TRBD1 (5 bases). The CDR3 loop spans 14 amino acids. Germline-derived CDR1 and CDR2 are SEHNR and FQNEAQ (reference sequence). Deletions cut 2 bases from V and 7 bases from J, with 12 bases between. The DNA of the CDR3 is TGTGCCAGCAGCTTAATCCAGGGCACGAACATTCAGTACTTC. This gives the protein CASSLIQGTNIQYF.

The chain employs TRBV19 and TRBJ2-2, with 10 bases matching TRBD2. The CDR3 length is 18 residues. With 7 bases clipped from V and 0 bases from J, the junction kept 11 bases outside the gene matches. Germline V lookup: CDR1 LNHDA, CDR2 SQIVND (reference sequence). The CDR3 here is CASNSASGGISNTGELFF. For the CDR3, the DNA is TGTGCCAGTAACTCGGCTAGCGGGGGAATCTCGAACACCGGGGAGCTGTTTTTT.

The chain has TRBV19 and TRBJ1-3; 7 bases align to TRBD1. CDR3 length: 15 residues. J lost 4 bases, V lost 6 bases, and 9 bases had no gene match. Germline values: CDR1 LNHDA, CDR2 SQIVND (reference sequence). The CDR3 sequence is CASRQKGADGNTIYF. CDR3 coding DNA: TGTGCCAGTAGGCAGAAGGGGGCCGACGGAAACACCATATATTTT. Filled out from reference TRBV19 and TRBJ1-3, the complete variable domain reads DGGITQSPKYLFRKEGQNVTLSCEQNLNHDAMYWYRQDPGQGLRLIYYSQIVNDFQKGDIAEGYSVSREKKESFPLTVTSAQKNPTAFYLCASRQKGADGNTIYFGEGSWLTVV.

This CDR3 is CASSLGFAANYGYTF. DNA for the CDR3: TGTGCCAGCAGCTTAGGTTTCGCGGCTAACTATGGCTACACCTTC. The rearrangement uses TRBV7-2 and TRBJ1-2; D is unresolved. Trimming shortened V by 1 base and J by 0 bases, and 9 bases separated the two germline ends. This CDR3 has 15 amino acids. Germline V lookup: CDR1 SGHTA, CDR2 FQGNSA.

This clone was counted once. The V call is TRBV27, the J call TRBJ2-1, with 9 nucleotides matching TRBD2. The V segment lost 3 bases and the J segment 7 bases; nucleotides outside the gene matches: 7. Germline CDR1 reads MNHEY; CDR2 reads SMNVEV (reference sequence). The CDR3 consists of 15 residues. The CDR3 loop is CASSFLASGVNEQFF. The DNA for the CDR3 is TGTGCCAGCAGTTTTCTGGCTAGCGGGGTAAATGAGCAGTTCTTC.

The chain employs TRBV12-5 and TRBJ1-1, with a tentative D call TRBD1 (6 bases). The CDR3 has 14 amino acids. Trimming pared 3 bases from V and 1 base from J, leaving 9 bases between. Germline-derived CDR1 and CDR2 are LGHNT and FRNRAP. The CDR3 loop reads CASGFWGRNTEAFF. In DNA, the CDR3 is TGTGCTAGTGGTTTTTGGGGGCGGAACACTGAAGCTTTCTTT.

The chain uses TRBV30 and TRBJ2-1; D perhaps matches TRBD2 (6 bases). Trimming took 0 bases from V and 0 from J, leaving 24 bases between them. The germline V gene has CDR1 GTSNPN and CDR2 SVGIG (reference sequence). The length of the CDR3 is 20 residues. CDR3 region: CAWSVFRGDLQLLSYNEQFF. As DNA, the CDR3 is TGTGCCTGGAGTGTATTTCGCGGGGACCTTCAATTACTCTCCTACAATGAGCAGTTCTTC.

The chain employs TRBV5-1 and TRBJ2-5; 10 bases are a match to TRBD1. Germline trimming cut 6 bases from V and 5 bases from J; bases unmatched to any gene: 7. This CDR3 region has 14 residues. Germline CDR1 and CDR2: SGHRS and YFSETQ. CDR3: CASTRDRGWETQYF. CDR3 sequence (DNA): TGCGCCAGCACCCGGGACAGGGGTTGGGAGACCCAGTACTTC.

The CDR3 DNA sequence: TGTGCCAGTACTACGGGGACAGGGAGCTCCTACGAGCAGTACTTC. The encoded protein is CASTTGTGSSYEQYF. The chain carries TRBV19 and TRBJ2-7; TRBD1 matches 9 bases. The CDR3 contains 15 residues. The trim removed 7 bases at V and 0 bases at J, leaving 7 bases unmatched. Germline CDR1 is LNHDA and CDR2 is SQIVND (reference sequence).

The chain joins TRBV30 to TRBJ2-7; 8 nucleotides line up with TRBD1. The germline CDR1 and CDR2 sequences are GTSNPN and SVGIG (reference sequence). The CDR3 has 15 residues. V lost 0 bases and J lost 2; bases outside the gene matches: 6. CDR3 bases: TGTGCCTGGAGTGTGAGGGGACAGGTGACCTACGAGCAGTACTTC. Its protein is CAWSVRGQVTYEQYF.

In its sample, this clone was seen a few times. This sequence joins TRBV7-3 and TRBJ1-2, with TRBD1 as a possible D gene (5 bases). The V and J ends lost 5 bases and 4 bases respectively, with 11 bases between them. CDR3 size: 13 residues. Germline values: CDR1 SGHTA, CDR2 FQGTGA. CDR3 sequence: CASSLDNFYGYTF. DNA of the CDR3: TGTGCCAGCAGCCTGGACAATTTCTATGGCTACACCTTC.

This clone was observed a single time. The chain carries TRBV30 and TRBJ2-5; D possibly corresponds to TRBD1 (6 bases). There are 15 residues in the CDR3. Trimming removed 4 bases at V and 5 bases at J, with 20 bases between. From germline, CDR1 is GTSNPN and CDR2 SVGIG (reference sequence). CDR3 DNA: TGTGCCTGGACTATGGGGACACGAACGGGGGAGACCCAGTACTTC. Protein sequence: CAWTMGTRTGETQYF.

This chain connects TRBV29-1 to TRBJ1-2; 10 bases agree with TRBD1. CDR3 length: 13 amino acids. The V gene end was trimmed by 1 base and the J gene end by 4 bases; junction bases not matched to a gene: 0. Germline CDR1 is SQVTM and CDR2 is ANQGSEA. CDR3 in amino acids: CSVEGTGGYGYTF. CDR3 coding DNA: TGCAGCGTTGAAGGGACAGGGGGCTATGGCTACACCTTC.

The chain has TRBV2 and TRBJ1-1, with D unclear. The V and J ends lost 1 base and 0 bases respectively, with 6 bases between them. The CDR3 consists of 14 residues. Germline V CDR1 and CDR2: SNHLY, FYNNEI. The CDR3 region has the DNA TGTGCCAGCAGTGAAGTCTCCCTGAACACTGAAGCTTTCTTT. Its protein is CASSEVSLNTEAFF.

The chain uses TRBV15 and TRBJ2-7; tentatively, D is TRBD2 (5 bases). Germline V gene lookup returns CDR1 LNHNV and CDR2 YYDKDF (reference sequence). V lost 0 bases and J 0 bases, leaving 9 bases between the germline ends. The CDR3 is 15 amino acids. The CDR3 DNA sequence: TGTGCCACCAGCAGAGAGGCCGGGAACTCCTACGAGCAGTACTTC. It encodes CATSREAGNSYEQYF.

The DNA of the CDR3 is TGTGCCAGCAGCTTAGCAGGCCTTAAGGGACAGGGGAGAGTTGGAAACACCATATATTTT. This gives the protein CASSLAGLKGQGRVGNTIYF. The chain links TRBV7-6 to TRBJ1-3; 10 bases align to TRBD1. CDR3 length equals 20 residues. Germline trimming cut 0 bases from V and 3 bases from J; bases unmatched to any gene: 14. The V gene's germline CDR1 is SGHVS and CDR2 FNYEAQ.

V and J are TRBV4-3 and TRBJ2-1, with D possibly TRBD1 on 6 matching bases. The CDR3 consists of 16 residues. Deletions cut 3 bases from V and 4 bases from J, with 16 bases between. Germline values: CDR1 LGHNA, CDR2 YSLEER. The CDR3 DNA follows: TGCGCCAGCAGCCACGGGTCCCGGGACATGTACAATGAGCAGTTCTTC. Its translation: CASSHGSRDMYNEQFF.

J is TRBJ2-7 and V is TRBV28; a weak D match, TRBD2 (6 bases). The CDR3 sequence is 12 residues long. In germline, CDR1 is MDHEN, CDR2 SYDVKM. Trimming removed 2 bases from V and 9 bases from J, with 11 bases in between. The CDR3: CASSLVHGGQYF. The CDR3 DNA reads TGTGCCAGCAGTTTAGTCCACGGGGGGCAGTACTTC.

The rearrangement joins TRBV7-6 to TRBJ2-3, with TRBD2 matching over 8 bases. V trimming: 5 bases; J trimming: 6 bases; junction bases outside the gene matches: 10. Germline V gives CDR1 SGHVS, CDR2 FNYEAQ. CDR3 size: 15 residues. The CDR3 region has the DNA TGTGCCAGCAGCCGCTGGCGGGGGGTTTATGATACGCAGTATTTT. This sequence encodes CASSRWRGVYDTQYF.

The chain combines TRBV5-1 with TRBJ2-1; 7 bases align to TRBD1. The CDR3 contains 13 residues. J gave up 8 bases and V 5 bases, and 7 bases lay outside the gene matches. Germline CDR1 is SGHRS and CDR2 is YFSETQ. The CDR3 loop is CASSTGDVYEQFF. CDR3 sequence (DNA): TGCGCCAGCAGTACAGGGGATGTCTATGAGCAGTTCTTC.

The chain carries TRBV4-2 and TRBJ2-5, with 11 bases fitting TRBD2. Germline-derived CDR1 and CDR2 are LGHNA and YNFKEQ. This CDR3 is 17 amino acids long. J lost 5 bases, V lost 0 bases, and 8 bases had no gene match. CDR3 region: CASSQELAGGAGETQYF. The CDR3 DNA reads as TGTGCCAGCAGCCAAGAGCTAGCGGGGGGTGCTGGGGAGACCCAGTACTTC.

The rearrangement joins TRBV4-1 to TRBJ1-1, with D maybe TRBD1 (6 bases). Trimming shortened V by 4 bases and J by 3 bases, and 12 bases separated the two germline ends. In germline, CDR1 is MGHRA, CDR2 YSYEKL. The CDR3 contains 14 residues. The CDR3 is CASSLRGGDTEAFF. CDR3 in DNA: TGCGCCAGCAGCCTGAGAGGGGGGGACACTGAAGCTTTCTTT.